The 11 T cell receptor beta chains given below trace back to one sample, sequenced in a study of PD-1 blockade in classical Hodgkin lymphoma. Each patient relapsed following autologous stem cell transplantation, and prior brentuximab vedotin exposure differed. The assay was immunoSEQ multiplex PCR, and TCRdb's table has in-frame clones only and misses some. The table lists more than 10,000 clones, roughly 75% of them singletons. The source was peripheral blood mononuclear cells (PBMCs), collected at baseline. The receptors originated from a human donor with classical Hodgkin lymphoma.

This chain joins TRBV28 and TRBJ1-3, with 10 bases that match TRBD1. The CDR3 is 17 residues long. V was pared by 3 bases and J by 0 bases, with 5 bases of the junction left unmatched. Germline CDR1 MDHEN, CDR2 SYDVKM. CDR3 residues: CASSFWDRGFSGNTIYF. The CDR3 DNA is TGTGCCAGCAGTTTTTGGGACAGGGGATTCTCTGGAAACACCATATATTTT.

The chain couples TRBV2 to TRBJ2-5; 9 nucleotides align to TRBD2. The better agreement between TRBJ2-7 and the DNA end casts doubt on the J call. The CDR3 sequence is 19 residues long. Germline values: CDR1 SNHLY, CDR2 FYNNEI. CDR3: CASSESQASGTRGFHEQYF. CDR3 DNA sequence: TGTGCCAGCAGTGAATCTCAGGCTAGCGGGACCCGGGGGTTTCACGAGCAGTACTTC.

The chain has TRBV19 and TRBJ1-5, with 7 bases lining up with TRBD1. With V trimmed by 8 bases and J by 7 bases, 5 bases remained unmatched. The germline CDR1 and CDR2 sequences are LNHDA and SQIVND (reference sequence). The CDR3 extends over 12 amino acids. The CDR3 DNA sequence: TGTGCCAGTCTGACAGGGCGGCAGCCCCAGCATTTT. Its translation is CASLTGRQPQHF.

V and J are TRBV6-5 and TRBJ2-1, with 12 bases that match TRBD2. Losses at the gene ends were 5 bases for V and 9 bases for J; bases not matched to a gene: 5. The CDR3 is 14 amino acids. Germline assignment: CDR1 MNHEY and CDR2 SVGAGI. The CDR3 sequence: CASSAGLAGLEQFF. The DNA of the CDR3 is TGTGCCAGCAGTGCCGGACTAGCGGGGCTTGAGCAGTTCTTC.

The gene calls are TRBV7-2 and TRBJ2-7; TRBD1 matches at 9 bases. In germline, CDR1 is SGHTA, CDR2 FQGNSA. The J segment lost 3 bases and the V segment lost 5 bases, leaving 5 bases of the junction unmatched. CDR3 length: 14 residues. The CDR3 DNA follows: TGTGCCAGCAGCCGAGGGACAGGGTACTACGAGCAGTACGTC. The encoded protein is CASSRGTGYYEQYV.

The rearrangement uses TRBV7-2 and TRBJ2-5, with 15 bases that match TRBD2. V shed 5 bases and J 3 bases; nucleotides not matched to a gene: 7. Germline lookup yields CDR1 SGHTA and CDR2 FQGNSA. This CDR3 contains 17 residues. The chain's CDR3 is CASSHRRTSGREETQYF. The CDR3 bases are TGTGCCAGCAGCCACCGTCGGACTAGCGGGAGGGAAGAGACCCAGTACTTC. Full variable domain (remainder filled in from reference TRBV7-2 and TRBJ2-5): GAGVSQSPSNKVTEKGKDVELRCDPISGHTALYWYRQSLGQGLEFLIYFQGNSAPDKSGLPSDRFSAERTGGSVSTLTIQRTQQEDSAVYLCASSHRRTSGREETQYFGPGTRLLVL.

The V call is TRBV4-3, the J call TRBJ2-7; D is uncertain. The CDR3 has 14 residues. Deletions cut 2 bases from V and 2 bases from J, with 10 bases between. Germline CDR1 LGHNA, CDR2 YSLEER. CDR3 amino acids: CASSQFVQAYEQYF. CDR3 coding DNA: TGCGCCAGCAGCCAATTCGTCCAGGCCTACGAGCAGTACTTC.

Points on this clone: One end of the junction fails to match germline, which may point to a read error. The chain employs TRBV11-2 and TRBJ2-3; D tentatively fits TRBD1 or TRBD2 (5 bases each). The CDR3 has 12 amino acids. Germline assignment: CDR1 SGHAT and CDR2 FQNNGV. CDR3 loop: CAGRVGADTQYF. The CDR3 bases are TGTGCCGGCAGGGTGGGGGCAGATACGCAGTATTTT.

CDR3 residues: CASGPRQGRSYGYTF. As DNA, the CDR3 is TGTGCCAGCGGTCCACGGCAGGGGAGAAGCTATGGCTACACCTTC. The J gene is TRBJ1-2, the V gene TRBV6-5; perhaps TRBD1 as D (6 bases). V lost 8 bases and J 4 bases, leaving 20 bases between the germline ends. Germline-derived CDR1 and CDR2 are MNHEY and SVGAGI. The CDR3 is made up of 15 amino acids.

The chain links TRBV18 to TRBJ2-1, with 9 bases fitting TRBD1. The V and J ends lost 2 bases and 7 bases, in that order; junction bases with no gene match: 9. Germline assignment: CDR1 KGHSH and CDR2 LQKENI. The CDR3 covers 16 residues. The CDR3 DNA sequence: TGTGCCAGCTCACCAGTTTCGGGACAGGGTGCGAATGAGCAGTTCTTC. Protein product: CASSPVSGQGANEQFF.

The J gene is TRBJ2-1, the V gene TRBV5-8; tentatively, D is TRBD2 (6 bases). V was trimmed by 0 bases and J by 6 bases, leaving 13 bases between them. This CDR3 comprises 15 residues. CDR1 is SGHTS and CDR2 is YDEGEE in the germline V gene. CDR3 coding DNA: TGTGCCAGCAGCTTGGAGACTAGAAGTGGCAATGAGCAGTTCTTC. The encoded protein is CASSLETRSGNEQFF.